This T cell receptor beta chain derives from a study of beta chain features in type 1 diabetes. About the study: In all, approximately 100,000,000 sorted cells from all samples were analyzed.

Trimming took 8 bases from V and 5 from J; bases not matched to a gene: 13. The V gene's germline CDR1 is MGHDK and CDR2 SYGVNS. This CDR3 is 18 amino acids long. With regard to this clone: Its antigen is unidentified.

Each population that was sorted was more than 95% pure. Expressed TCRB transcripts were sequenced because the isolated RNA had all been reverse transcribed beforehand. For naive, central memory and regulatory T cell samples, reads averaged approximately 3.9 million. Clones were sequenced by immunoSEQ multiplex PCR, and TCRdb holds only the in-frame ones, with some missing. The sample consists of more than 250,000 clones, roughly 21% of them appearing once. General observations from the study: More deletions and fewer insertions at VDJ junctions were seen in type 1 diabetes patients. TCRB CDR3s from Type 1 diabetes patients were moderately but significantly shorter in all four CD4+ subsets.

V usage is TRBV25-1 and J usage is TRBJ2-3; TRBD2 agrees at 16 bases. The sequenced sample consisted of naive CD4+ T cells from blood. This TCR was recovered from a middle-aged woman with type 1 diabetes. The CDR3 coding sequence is TGTGCCAGCGCAACCGGGACTAGCGGGGGGGTAGGAGGAGATACGCAGTATTTT. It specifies CASATGTSGGVGGDTQYF. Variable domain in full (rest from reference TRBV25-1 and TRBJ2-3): EADIYQTPRYLVIGTGKKITLECSQTMGHDKMYWYQQDPGMELHLIHYSYGVNSTEKGDLSSESTVSRIRTEHFPLTLESARPSHTSQYLCASATGTSGGVGGDTQYFGPGTRLTVL.